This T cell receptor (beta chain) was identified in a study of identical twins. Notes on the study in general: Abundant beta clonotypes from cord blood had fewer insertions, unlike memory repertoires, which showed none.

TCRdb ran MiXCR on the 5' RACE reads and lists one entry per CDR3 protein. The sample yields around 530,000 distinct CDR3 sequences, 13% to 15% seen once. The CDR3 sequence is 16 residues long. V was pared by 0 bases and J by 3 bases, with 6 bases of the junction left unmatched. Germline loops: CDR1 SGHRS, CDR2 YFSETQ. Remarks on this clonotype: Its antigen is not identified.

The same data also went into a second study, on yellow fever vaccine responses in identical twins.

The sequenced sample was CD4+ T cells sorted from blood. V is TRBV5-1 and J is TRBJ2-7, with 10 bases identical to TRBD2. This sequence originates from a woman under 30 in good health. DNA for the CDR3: TGCGCCAGCAGCTTGGCCGCGCTAGCGGGAGTCTACGAGCAGTACTTC. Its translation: CASSLAALAGVYEQYF. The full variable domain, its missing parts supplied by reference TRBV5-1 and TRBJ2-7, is KAGVTQTPRYLIKTRGQQVTLSCSPISGHRSVSWYQQTPGQGLQFLFEYFSETQRNKGNFPGRFSGRQFSNSRSEMNVSTLELGDSALYLCASSLAALAGVYEQYFGPGTRLTVT.